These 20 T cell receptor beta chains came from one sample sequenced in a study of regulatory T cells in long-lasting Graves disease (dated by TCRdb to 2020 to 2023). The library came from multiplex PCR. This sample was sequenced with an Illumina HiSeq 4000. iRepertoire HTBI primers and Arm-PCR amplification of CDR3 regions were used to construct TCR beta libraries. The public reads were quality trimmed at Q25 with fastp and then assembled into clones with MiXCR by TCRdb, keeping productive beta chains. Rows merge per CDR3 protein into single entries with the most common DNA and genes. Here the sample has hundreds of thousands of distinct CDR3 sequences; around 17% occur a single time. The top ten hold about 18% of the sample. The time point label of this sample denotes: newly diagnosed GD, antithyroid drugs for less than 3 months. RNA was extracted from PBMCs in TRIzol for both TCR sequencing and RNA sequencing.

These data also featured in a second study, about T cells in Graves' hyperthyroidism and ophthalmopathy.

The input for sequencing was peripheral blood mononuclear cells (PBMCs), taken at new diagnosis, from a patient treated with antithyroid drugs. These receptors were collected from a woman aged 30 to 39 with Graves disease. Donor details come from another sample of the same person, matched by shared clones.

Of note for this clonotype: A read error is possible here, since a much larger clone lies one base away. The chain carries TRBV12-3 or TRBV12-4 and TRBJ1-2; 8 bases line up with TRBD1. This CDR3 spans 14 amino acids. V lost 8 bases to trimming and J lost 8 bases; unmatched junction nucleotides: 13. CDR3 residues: CASAAGTGRGGYTF. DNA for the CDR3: TGTGCCAGCGCTGCCGGGACAGGACGTGGGGGCTACACCTTC.

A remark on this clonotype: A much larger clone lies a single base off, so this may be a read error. CDR3 residues: CASNRAGGDLETQYF. Here the CDR3 DNA reads TGTGCCAGCAACCGGGCGGGAGGTGATTTGGAGACCCAGTACTTC. The chain is built from TRBV7-8 and TRBJ2-3; 8 positions agree with TRBD2. The end of the DNA is better explained by TRBJ2-5, so the J call may be wrong. CDR1 and CDR2 from the germline V gene are SGHVS and FQNEAQ. This CDR3 is built from 15 residues.

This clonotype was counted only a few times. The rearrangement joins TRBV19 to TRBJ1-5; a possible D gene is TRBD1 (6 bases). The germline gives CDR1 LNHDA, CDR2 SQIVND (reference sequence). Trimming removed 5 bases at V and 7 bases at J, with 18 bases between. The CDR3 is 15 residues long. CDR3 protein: CASSAGLGARQPQHF. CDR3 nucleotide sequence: TGTGCCAGTAGTGCGGGGTTGGGGGCAAGACAGCCCCAGCATTTT.

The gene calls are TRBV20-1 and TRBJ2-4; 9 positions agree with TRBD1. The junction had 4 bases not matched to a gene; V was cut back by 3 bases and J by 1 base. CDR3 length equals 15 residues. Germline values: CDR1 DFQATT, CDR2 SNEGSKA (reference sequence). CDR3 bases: TGCAGTGCTAGGGGACAGGGTGGTGCCAAAAACATTCAGTACTTC. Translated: CSARGQGGAKNIQYF.

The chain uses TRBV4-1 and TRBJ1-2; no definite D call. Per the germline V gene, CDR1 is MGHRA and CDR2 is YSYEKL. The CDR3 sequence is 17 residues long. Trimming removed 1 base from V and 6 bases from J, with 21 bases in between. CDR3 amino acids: CASSQGRTRRFGDGYTF. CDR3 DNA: TGCGCCAGCAGCCAAGGAAGAACTCGACGGTTCGGGGATGGCTACACCTTC.

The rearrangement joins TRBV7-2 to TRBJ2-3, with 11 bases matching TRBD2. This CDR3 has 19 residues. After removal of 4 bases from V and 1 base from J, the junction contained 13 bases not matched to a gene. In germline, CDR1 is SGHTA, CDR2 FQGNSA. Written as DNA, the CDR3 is TGTGCCAGCAGCTCCCACTTAGGTTCGACTAGCGGGGGCACAGATACGCAGTATTTT. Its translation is CASSSHLGSTSGGTDTQYF.

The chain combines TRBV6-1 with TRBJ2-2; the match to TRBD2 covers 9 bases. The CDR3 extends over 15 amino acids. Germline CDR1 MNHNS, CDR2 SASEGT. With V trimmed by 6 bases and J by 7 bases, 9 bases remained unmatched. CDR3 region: CASRPAGGFGGELFF. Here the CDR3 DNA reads TGTGCCAGCAGGCCAGCGGGAGGCTTTGGCGGGGAGCTGTTTTTT.

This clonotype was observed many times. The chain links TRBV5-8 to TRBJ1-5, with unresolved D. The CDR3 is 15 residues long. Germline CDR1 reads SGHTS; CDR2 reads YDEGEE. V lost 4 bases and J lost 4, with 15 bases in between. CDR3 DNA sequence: TGTGCCAGCAGCCCGAGGTCAAGCTATAATCAGCCCCAGCATTTT. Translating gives CASSPRSSYNQPQHF.

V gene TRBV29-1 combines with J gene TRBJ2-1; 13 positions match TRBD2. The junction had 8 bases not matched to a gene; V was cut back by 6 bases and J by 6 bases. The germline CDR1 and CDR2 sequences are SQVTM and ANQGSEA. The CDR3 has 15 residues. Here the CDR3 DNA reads TGCAGCGTCAGACCGGGACTAGCGGGAACCAATGAGCAGTTCTTC. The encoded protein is CSVRPGLAGTNEQFF.

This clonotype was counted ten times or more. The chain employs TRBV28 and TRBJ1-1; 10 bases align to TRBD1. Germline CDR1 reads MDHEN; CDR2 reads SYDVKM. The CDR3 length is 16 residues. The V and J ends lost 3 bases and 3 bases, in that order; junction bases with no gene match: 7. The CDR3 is CASSLASGTGDTEAFF. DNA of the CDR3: TGTGCCAGCAGTTTGGCAAGCGGGACAGGGGACACTGAAGCTTTCTTT.

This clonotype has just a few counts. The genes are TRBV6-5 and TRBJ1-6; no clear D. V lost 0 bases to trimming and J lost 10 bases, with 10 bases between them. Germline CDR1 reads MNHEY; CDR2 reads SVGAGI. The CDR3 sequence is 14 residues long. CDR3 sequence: CASSYSGSRSPLHF. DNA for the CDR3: TGTGCCAGCAGTTACTCTGGGAGTCGGTCACCCCTCCACTTT.

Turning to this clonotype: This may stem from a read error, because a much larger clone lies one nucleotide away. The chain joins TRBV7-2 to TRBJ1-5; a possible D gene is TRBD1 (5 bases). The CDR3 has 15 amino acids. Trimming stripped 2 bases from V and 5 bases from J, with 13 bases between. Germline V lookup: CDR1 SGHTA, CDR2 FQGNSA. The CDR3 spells CASSLPGAFYQPQHF. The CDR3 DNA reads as TGTGCCAGCAGCTTACCCGGGGCTTTCTATCAGCCCCAGCATTTT.

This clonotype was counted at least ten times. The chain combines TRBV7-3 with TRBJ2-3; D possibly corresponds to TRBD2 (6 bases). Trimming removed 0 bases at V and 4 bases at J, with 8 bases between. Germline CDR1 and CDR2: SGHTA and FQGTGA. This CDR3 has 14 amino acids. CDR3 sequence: CASSLTAGPDTQYF. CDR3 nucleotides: TGTGCCAGCAGCTTAACGGCGGGGCCAGATACGCAGTATTTT.

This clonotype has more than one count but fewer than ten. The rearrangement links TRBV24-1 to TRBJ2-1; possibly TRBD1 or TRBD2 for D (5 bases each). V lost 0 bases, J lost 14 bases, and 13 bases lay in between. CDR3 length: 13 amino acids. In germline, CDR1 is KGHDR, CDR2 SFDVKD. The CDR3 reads CATSDLGRDLKFF. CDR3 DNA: TGTGCCACCAGTGATTTGGGACGGGACCTTAAGTTCTTC.

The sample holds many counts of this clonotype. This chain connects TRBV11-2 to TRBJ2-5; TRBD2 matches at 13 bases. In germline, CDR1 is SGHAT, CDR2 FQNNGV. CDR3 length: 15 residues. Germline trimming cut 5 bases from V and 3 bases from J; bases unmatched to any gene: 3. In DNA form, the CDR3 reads TGTGCCAGCAGCCCCGGACTAGCGGGAGAAGAGACCCAGTACTTC. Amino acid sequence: CASSPGLAGEETQYF.

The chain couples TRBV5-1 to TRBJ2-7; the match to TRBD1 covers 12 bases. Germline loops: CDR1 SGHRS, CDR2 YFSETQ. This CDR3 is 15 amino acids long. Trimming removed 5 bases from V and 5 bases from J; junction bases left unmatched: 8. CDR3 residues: CASRTAGTGGNEQYF. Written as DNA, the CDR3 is TGCGCCAGCAGAACCGCCGGGACAGGGGGCAACGAGCAGTACTTC.

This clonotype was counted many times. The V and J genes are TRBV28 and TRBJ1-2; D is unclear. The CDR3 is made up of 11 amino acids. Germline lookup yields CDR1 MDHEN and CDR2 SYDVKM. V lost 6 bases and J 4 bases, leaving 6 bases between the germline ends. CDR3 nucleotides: TGTGCCAGCAGCGGACCCTATGGCTACACCTTC. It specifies CASSGPYGYTF.

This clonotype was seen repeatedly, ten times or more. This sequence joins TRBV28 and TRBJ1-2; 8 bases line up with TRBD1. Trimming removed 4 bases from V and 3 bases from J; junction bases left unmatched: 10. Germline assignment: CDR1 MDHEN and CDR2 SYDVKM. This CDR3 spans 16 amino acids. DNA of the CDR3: TGTGCCAGCAGTTCGACAGGGGCGCCTGCCGACTATGGCTACACCTTC. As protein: CASSSTGAPADYGYTF.

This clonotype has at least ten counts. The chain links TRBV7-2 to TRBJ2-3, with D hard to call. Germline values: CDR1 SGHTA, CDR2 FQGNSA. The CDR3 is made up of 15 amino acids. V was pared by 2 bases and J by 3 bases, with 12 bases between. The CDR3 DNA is TGTGCCAGCAGCTTAACGGCACTCGAAACAGATACGCAGTATTTT. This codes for CASSLTALETDTQYF.

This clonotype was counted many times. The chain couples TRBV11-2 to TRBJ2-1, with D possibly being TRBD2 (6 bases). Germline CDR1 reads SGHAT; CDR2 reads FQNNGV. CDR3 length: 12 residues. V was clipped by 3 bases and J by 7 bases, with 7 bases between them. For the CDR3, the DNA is TGTGCCAGCAGCTTGGAGGGGAATGAGCAGTTCTTC. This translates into CASSLEGNEQFF.